The rows below give T cell receptor beta chains drawn from one sample of a study of shared T cell receptors in the human thymus. Profiled with immunoSEQ multiplex PCR; TCRdb holds only in-frame clones, not every one. The sample holds hundreds of thousands of clones, about 95% seen once. Sequencing was done on a sample of thymocytes. Source of these receptors: a human donor. Both conserved end residues are trimmed from each CDR3.

v_call,j_call,cdr3_aa
TRBV6-5,TRBJ1-1,ASSYSEGNTEAF
TRBV6-6,TRBJ1-4,ASSPGQSGEKLF
TRBV15,TRBJ2-3,ATSRDGQTDTQY
TRBV19,TRBJ2-3,ASSIETSGSTDTQY
TRBV6-5,TRBJ1-2,ATSQGRTNYGYT
TRBV18,TRBJ2-7,ASSPPDVYEQY
TRBV6-6,TRBJ2-7,ATVPGLHYEQY
TRBV27,TRBJ2-5,ASSLGRLRETQY
TRBV7-2,TRBJ2-7,ASSFSGTGSYEQY
TRBV27,TRBJ2-1,ASSSGTGQLNEQF
TRBV20-1,TRBJ1-2,SPNGTVA
TRBV9,TRBJ2-7,ASSVGGSSYEQY
TRBV14,TRBJ2-7,ASSQAGGGYEQY
TRBV5-1,TRBJ2-2,ASSNRGPGELF
TRBV19,TRBJ1-1,ASMDNLNTEAF
TRBV28,TRBJ1-1,ASSSRPEHRDRGFEAF
TRBV9,TRBJ1-5,ASSPRGGRNQPQH
TRBV4-2,TRBJ1-3,ASSLIVSGNTIY
TRBV5-1,TRBJ2-3,ASSLGVLSTDTQY
TRBV18,TRBJ2-7,ASSRPAPGQEYEQY
TRBV7-6,TRBJ2-1,ASSLVGGPINEQF
TRBV11-2,TRBJ2-5,ASSLEVAVGPETQY
TRBV7-2,TRBJ2-1,ASSLDALAGGNEQF
TRBV6-7,TRBJ1-1,ASSPTGLTEAF
TRBV28,TRBJ2-6,ASSLQGLLHSGANVLT
TRBV7-2,TRBJ2-1,ASSDGLAGLYNEQF
TRBV27,TRBJ2-7,ASSGGQGAYEQY
TRBV2,TRBJ1-5,ASRDKQGGNQPQH
TRBV6-5,TRBJ2-7,ASSPPPGGIYEQY
TRBV4-1,TRBJ2-7,ASSQSSGSLSYEQY
TRBV29-1,TRBJ2-7,SVSGGATSSYEQY
TRBV7-6,TRBJ2-3,ASSFAGPFRTDTQY
TRBV7-2,TRBJ2-7,ASRVEGETYEQY
TRBV28,TRBJ1-1,ASSYGTEAF
TRBV15,TRBJ1-2,ATSRARGQTPPATHYGYT